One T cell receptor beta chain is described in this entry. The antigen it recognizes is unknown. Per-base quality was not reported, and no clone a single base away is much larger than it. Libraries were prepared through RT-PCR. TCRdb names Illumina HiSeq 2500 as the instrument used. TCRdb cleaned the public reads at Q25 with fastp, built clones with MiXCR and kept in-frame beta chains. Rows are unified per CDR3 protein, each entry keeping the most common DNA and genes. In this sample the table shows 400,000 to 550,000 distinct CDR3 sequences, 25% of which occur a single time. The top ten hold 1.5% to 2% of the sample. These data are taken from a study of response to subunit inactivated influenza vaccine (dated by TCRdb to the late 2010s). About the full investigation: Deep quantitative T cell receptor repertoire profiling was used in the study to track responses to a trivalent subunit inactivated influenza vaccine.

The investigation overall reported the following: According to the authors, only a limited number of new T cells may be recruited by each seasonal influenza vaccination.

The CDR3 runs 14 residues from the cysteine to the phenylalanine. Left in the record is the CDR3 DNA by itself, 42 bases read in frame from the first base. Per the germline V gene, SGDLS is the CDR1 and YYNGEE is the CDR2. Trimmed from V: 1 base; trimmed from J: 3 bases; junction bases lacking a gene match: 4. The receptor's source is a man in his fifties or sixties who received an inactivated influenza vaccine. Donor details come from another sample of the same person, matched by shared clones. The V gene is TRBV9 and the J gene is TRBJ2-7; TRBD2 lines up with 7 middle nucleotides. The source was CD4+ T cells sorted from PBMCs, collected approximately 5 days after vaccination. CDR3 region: CASSVSSSGYEQYF. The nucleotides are TGTGCCAGCAGCGTATCGTCTAGCGGCTACGAGCAGTACTTC.